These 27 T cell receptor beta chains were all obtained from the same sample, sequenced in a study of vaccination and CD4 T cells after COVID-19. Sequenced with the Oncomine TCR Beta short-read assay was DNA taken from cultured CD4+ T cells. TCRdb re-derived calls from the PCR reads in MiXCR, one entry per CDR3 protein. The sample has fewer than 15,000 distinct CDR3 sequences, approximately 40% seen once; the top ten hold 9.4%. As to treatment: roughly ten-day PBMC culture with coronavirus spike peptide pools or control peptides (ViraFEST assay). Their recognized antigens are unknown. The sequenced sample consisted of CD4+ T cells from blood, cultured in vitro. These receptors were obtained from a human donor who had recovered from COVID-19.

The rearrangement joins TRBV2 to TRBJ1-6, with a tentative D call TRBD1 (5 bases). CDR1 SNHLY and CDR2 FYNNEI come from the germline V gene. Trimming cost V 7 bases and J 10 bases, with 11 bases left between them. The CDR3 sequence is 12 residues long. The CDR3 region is CASTDNQSPLHF. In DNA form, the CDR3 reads TGTGCCAGCACGGACAATCAATCACCCCTCCACTTT.

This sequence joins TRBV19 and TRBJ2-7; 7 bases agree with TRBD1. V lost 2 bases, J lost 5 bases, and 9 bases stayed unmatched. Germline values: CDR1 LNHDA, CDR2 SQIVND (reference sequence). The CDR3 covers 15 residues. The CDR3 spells CASSIRVEGAHEQYF. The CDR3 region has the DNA TGTGCCAGTAGTATAAGGGTCGAGGGGGCCCACGAGCAGTACTTC. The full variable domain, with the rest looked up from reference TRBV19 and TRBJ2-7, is DGGITQSPKYLFRKEGQNVTLSCEQNLNHDAMYWYRQDPGQGLRLIYYSQIVNDFQKGDIAEGYSVSREKKESFPLTVTSAQKNPTAFYLCASSIRVEGAHEQYFGPGTRLTVT.

The CDR3 nucleotides read TGTGCCTGGAGTACAACAGGGGGCACTGAAGCTTTCTTT. It translates to CAWSTTGGTEAFF. This chain links TRBV30 with TRBJ1-1; 8 bases match TRBD1. CDR3 length: 13 amino acids. CDR1 and CDR2 from the germline V gene are GTSNPN and SVGIG (reference sequence). Trimming at V came to 2 bases and at J to 4 bases, leaving 3 bases not matched to a gene. Variable domain in full (rest from reference TRBV30 and TRBJ1-1): SQTIHQWPATLVQPVGSPLSLECTVEGTSNPNLYWYRQAAGRGLQLLFYSVGIGQISSEVPQNLSASRPQDRQFILSSKKLLLSDSGFYLCAWSTTGGTEAFFGQGTRLTVV.

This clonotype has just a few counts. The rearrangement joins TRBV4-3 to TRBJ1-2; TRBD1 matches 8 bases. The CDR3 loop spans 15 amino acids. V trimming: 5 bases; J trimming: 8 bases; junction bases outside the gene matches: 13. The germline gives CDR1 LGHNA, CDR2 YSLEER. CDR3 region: CASSDHGTGAKGYTF. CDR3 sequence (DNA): TGCGCCAGCAGCGATCACGGGACAGGAGCTAAGGGCTACACCTTC.

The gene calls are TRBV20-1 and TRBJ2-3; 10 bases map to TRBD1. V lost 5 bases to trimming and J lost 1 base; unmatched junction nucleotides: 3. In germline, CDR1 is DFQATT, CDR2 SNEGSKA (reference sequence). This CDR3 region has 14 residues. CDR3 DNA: TGCAGTGCTTGGGACAGGGGTCGCACAGATACGCAGTATTTT. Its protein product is CSAWDRGRTDTQYF.

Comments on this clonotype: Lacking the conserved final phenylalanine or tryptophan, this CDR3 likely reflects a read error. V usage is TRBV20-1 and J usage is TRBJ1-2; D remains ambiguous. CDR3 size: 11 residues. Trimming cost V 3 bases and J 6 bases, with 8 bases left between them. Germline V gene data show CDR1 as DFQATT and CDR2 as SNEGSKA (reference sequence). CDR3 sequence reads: CSASPGDGYTY. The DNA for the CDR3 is TGCAGTGCTAGTCCGGGTGATGGCTACACCTAC.

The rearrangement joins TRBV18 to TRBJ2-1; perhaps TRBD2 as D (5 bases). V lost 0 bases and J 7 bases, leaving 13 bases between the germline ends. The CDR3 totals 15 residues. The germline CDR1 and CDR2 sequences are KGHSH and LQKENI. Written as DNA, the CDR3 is TGTGCCAGCTCACCACCCGGGATCCGGTCGAATGAGCAGTTCTTC. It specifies CASSPPGIRSNEQFF.

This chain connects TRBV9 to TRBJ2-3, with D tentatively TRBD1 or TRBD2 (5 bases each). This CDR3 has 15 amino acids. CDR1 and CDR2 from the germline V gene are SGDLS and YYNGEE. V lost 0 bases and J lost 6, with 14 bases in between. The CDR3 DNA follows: TGTGCCAGCAGCGTAGCGGGGACCTCTTTCGATACGCAGTATTTT. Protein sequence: CASSVAGTSFDTQYF. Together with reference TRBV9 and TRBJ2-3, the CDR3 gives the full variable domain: DSGVTQTPKHLITATGQRVTLRCSPRSGDLSVYWYQQSLDQGLQFLIQYYNGEERAKGNILERFSAQQFPDLHSELNLSSLELGDSALYFCASSVAGTSFDTQYFGPGTRLTVL.

CDR3 in amino acids: CSARAPPGGFIAKNIQYF. The CDR3 nucleotides are TGCAGTGCTAGAGCCCCGCCGGGGGGGTTTATTGCCAAAAACATTCAGTACTTC. J is TRBJ2-4 and V is TRBV20-1, with 8 bases identical to TRBD2. V lost 1 base and J lost 1; bases outside the gene matches: 12. Looked up from germline, CDR1 is DFQATT and CDR2 is SNEGSKA (reference sequence). This CDR3 comprises 18 residues.

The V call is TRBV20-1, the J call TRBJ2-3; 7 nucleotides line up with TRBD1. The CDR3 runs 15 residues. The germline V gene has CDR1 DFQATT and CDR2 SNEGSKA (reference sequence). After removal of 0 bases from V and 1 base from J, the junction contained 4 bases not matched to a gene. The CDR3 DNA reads TGCAGTGCTAGAGATCATGGACAGGGCACAGATACGCAGTATTTT. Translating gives CSARDHGQGTDTQYF.

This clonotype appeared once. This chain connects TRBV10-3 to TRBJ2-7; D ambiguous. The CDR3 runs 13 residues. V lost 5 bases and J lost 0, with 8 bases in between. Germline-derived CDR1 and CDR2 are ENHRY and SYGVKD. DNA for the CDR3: TGTGCCATCAGTTCTGGGATCTCCTACGAGCAGTACTTC. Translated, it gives CAISSGISYEQYF.

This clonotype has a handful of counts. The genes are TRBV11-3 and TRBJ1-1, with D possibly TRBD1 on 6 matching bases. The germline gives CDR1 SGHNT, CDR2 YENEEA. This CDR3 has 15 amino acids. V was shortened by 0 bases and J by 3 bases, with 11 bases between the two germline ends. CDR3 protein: CASSLDHREDTEAFF. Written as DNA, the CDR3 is TGTGCCAGCAGCTTAGATCACAGGGAGGACACTGAAGCTTTCTTT.

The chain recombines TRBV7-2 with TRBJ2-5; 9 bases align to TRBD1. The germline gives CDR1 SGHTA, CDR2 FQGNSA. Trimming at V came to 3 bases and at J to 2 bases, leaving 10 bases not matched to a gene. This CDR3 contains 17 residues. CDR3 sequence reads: CASSLEFRDRAQETQYF. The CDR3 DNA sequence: TGTGCCAGCAGCTTGGAGTTCCGGGACAGGGCACAAGAGACCCAGTACTTC.

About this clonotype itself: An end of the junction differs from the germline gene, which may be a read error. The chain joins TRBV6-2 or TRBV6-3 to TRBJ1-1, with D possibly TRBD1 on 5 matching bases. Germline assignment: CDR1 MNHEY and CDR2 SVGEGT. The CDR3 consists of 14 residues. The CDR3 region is CAGSYSTVNTEAFF. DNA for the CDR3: TGTGCCGGCAGTTACTCGACAGTGAACACTGAAGCTTTCTTT.

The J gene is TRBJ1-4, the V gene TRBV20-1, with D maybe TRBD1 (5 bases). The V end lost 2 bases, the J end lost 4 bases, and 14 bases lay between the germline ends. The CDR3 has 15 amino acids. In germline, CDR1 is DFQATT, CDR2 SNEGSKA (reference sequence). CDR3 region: CSARSPGLDNEKLFF. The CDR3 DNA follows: TGCAGTGCTAGAAGCCCGGGACTGGATAATGAAAAACTGTTTTTT.

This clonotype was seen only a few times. CDR3 bases: TGCAGTGCGACCGGGACTACGAGCACAGATACGCAGTATTTT. Encoded protein: CSATGTTSTDTQYF. The chain recombines TRBV20-1 with TRBJ2-3; 7 nucleotides align to TRBD2. The V and J ends lost 6 bases and 0 bases, in that order; junction bases with no gene match: 6. Per the germline V gene, CDR1 is DFQATT and CDR2 is SNEGSKA (reference sequence). This CDR3 spans 14 amino acids.

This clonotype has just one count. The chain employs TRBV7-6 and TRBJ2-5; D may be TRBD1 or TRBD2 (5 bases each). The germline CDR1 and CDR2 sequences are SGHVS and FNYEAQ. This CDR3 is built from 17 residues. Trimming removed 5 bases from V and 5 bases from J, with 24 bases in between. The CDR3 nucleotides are TGTGCCAGCAGCCGAGGGGTACGGGGAGCTCAAACGGAGACCCAGTACTTC. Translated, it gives CASSRGVRGAQTETQYF.

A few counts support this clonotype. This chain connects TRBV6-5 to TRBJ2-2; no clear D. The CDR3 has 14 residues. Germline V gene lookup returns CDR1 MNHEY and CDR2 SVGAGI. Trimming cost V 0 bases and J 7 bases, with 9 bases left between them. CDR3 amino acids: CASSYSWNNGELFF. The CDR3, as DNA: TGTGCCAGCAGTTACTCGTGGAATAACGGGGAGCTGTTTTTT.

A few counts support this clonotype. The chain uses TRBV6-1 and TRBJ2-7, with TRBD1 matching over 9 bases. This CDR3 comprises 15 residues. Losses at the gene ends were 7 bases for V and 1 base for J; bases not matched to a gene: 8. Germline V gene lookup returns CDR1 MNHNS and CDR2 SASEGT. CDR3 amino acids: CASMRDRAISYEQYF. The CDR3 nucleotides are TGTGCCAGCATGAGGGACAGGGCGATATCCTACGAGCAGTACTTC.

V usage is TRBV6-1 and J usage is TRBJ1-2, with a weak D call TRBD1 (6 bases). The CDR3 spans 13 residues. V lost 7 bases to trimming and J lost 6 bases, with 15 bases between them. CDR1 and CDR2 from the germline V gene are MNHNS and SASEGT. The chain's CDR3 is CASTGYRQDGYTF. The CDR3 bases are TGTGCCAGCACCGGATACCGACAGGATGGCTACACCTTC.

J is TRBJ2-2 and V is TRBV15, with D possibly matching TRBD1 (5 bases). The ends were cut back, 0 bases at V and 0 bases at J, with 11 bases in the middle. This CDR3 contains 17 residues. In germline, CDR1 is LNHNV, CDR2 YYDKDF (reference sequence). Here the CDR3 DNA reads TGTGCCACCAGCAGAGAGGCTCAGGGCCCGAACACCGGGGAGCTGTTTTTT. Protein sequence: CATSREAQGPNTGELFF.

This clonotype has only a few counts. DNA for the CDR3: TGCAGTGCCCGAGCCGTAGCGGGAGGTACAACAGATACGCAGTATTTT. It specifies CSARAVAGGTTDTQYF. The chain carries TRBV20-1 and TRBJ2-3; 10 nucleotides line up with TRBD2. Germline V gene sequence: CDR1 DFQATT, CDR2 SNEGSKA (reference sequence). Trimming removed 6 bases from V and 3 bases from J; junction bases left unmatched: 12. CDR3 length equals 16 residues.

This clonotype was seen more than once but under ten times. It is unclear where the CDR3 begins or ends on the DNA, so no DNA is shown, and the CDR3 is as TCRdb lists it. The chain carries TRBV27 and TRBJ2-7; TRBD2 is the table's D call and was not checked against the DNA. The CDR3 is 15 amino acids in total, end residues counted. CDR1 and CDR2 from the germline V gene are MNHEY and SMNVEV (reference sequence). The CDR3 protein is CASSSSSGSVYEQYF.

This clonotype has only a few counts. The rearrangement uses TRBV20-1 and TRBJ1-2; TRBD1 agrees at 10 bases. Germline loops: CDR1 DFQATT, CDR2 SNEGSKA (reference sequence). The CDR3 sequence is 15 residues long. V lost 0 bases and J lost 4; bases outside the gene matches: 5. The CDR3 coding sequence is TGCAGTGCTAGAGATTGGACAGGGGGTATCTATGGCTACACCTTC. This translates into CSARDWTGGIYGYTF.

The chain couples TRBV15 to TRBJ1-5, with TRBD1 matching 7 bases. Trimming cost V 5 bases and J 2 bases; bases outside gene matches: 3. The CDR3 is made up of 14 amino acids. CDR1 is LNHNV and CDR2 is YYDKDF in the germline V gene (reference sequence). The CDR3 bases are TGTGCCACCAGCGTAGGGGGCCGCAATCAGCCCCAGCATTTT. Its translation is CATSVGGRNQPQHF.

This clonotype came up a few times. The CDR3 bases are TGTGCCAGCAGTTCCATGGGAAGCACTGAAGCTTTCTTT. The encoded protein is CASSSMGSTEAFF. The chain couples TRBV6-5 to TRBJ1-1, with no clear D. Germline CDR1 reads MNHEY; CDR2 reads SVGAGI. Between the trimmed V and J ends, which lost 4 bases and 4 bases, there was a span of 10 bases. The CDR3 runs to 13 residues.

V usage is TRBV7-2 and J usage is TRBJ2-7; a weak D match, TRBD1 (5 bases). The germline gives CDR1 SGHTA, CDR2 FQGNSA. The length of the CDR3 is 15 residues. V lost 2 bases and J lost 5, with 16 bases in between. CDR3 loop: CASSLFAQGTDEQYF. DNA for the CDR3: TGTGCCAGCAGCTTATTCGCCCAGGGCACTGACGAGCAGTACTTC.